This T cell receptor beta chain came from a study of post-analysis software for immune sequencing data. General study points: Batch-mates among the samples co-clustered strongly by F measure. Controls showed lower frequencies than patients for a handful of TRBV segments, and TRBV5-6, TRBV5-1 and TRBV20-1 were among these. The study found significantly lower normalized Chao1 diversity in multiple sclerosis patients than in controls.

This CDR3 is 14 amino acids long. V lost 6 bases and J 3 bases, leaving 15 bases between the germline ends. CDR1 is MNHEY, CDR2 SVGAGI, per germline. Tagging with unique molecular identifiers was a feature of the TCR beta cDNA libraries. Some 500,000 cDNA molecules came from about 1 to 10 million T cells. Using its own MiXCR run on the PCR reads, TCRdb lists one record per CDR3 protein. The table has about 460,000 distinct CDR3 sequences, under 55% seen once. As regards this clonotype: As yet, its antigen is unknown.

The receptor was derived from a girl aged 10-17 years with multiple sclerosis. The chain has TRBV6-5 and TRBJ2-7, with D uncertain. Sequenced material: blood. The CDR3 region is CASSPESLFYEQYF. The CDR3 DNA reads as TGTGCCAGCAGCCCTGAGAGTCTCTTCTACGAGCAGTACTTC.